Sequencing of this T cell receptor beta chain was carried out in a study of T-cell reconstitution after alpha-beta-depleted transplantation in children. During its preparation, the TCRbeta library received unique molecular identifiers. MiXCR, run by TCRdb on the PCR reads, gives a single entry per CDR3 protein. The table includes around 190,000 distinct CDR3 sequences, roughly 7% detected once. In germline, CDR1 is MNHEY, CDR2 SVGEGT. The CDR3 is 12 residues long. V was pared by 7 bases and J by 3 bases, with 7 bases between. The clonotype originates from a boy aged 2-9 years with acute lymphoblastic leukemia, due to receive a stem cell transplant. Sequenced material: PBMCs, taken before TCRalphabeta/CD19-depleted stem cell transplant. The gene calls are TRBV6-2 or TRBV6-3 and TRBJ2-4; D call uncertain. The CDR3 sequence is CASIGDKNIQYF. In DNA, the CDR3 is TGTGCCAGCATTGGGGACAAAAACATTCAGTACTTC.